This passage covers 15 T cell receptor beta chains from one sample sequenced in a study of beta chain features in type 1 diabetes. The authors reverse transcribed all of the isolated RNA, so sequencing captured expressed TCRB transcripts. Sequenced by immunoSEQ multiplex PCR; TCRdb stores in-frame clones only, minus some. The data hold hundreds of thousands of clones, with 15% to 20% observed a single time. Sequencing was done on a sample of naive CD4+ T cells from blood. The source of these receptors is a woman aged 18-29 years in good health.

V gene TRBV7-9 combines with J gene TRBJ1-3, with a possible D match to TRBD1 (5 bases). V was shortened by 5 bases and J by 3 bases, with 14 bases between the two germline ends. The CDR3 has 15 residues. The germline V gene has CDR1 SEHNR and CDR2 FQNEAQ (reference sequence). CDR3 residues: CASSGALLRGNTIYF. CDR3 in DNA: TGTGCCAGCAGCGGGGCCCTCTTACGTGGAAACACCATATATTTT.

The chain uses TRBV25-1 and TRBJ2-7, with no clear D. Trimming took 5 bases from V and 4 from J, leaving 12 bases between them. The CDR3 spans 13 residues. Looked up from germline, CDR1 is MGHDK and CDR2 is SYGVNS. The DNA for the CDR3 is TGTGCCAGCAGTCTAGTAGCCGGGTACGAGCAGTACTTC. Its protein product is CASSLVAGYEQYF.

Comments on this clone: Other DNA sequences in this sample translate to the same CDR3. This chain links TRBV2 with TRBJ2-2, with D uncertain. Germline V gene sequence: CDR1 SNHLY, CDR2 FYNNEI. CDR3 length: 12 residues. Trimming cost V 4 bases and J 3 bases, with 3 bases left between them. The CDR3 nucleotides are TGTGCCAGCAGTGTACACACCGGGGAGCTGTTTTTT. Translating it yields CASSVHTGELFF.

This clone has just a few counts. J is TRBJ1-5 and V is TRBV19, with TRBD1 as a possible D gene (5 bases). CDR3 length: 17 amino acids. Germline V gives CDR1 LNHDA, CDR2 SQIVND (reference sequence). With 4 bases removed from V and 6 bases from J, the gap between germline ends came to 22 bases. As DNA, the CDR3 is TGTGCCAGTAGTAGCCGGGGGGTCGGACTAAACGGTCAGCCCCAGCATTTT. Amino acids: CASSSRGVGLNGQPQHF.

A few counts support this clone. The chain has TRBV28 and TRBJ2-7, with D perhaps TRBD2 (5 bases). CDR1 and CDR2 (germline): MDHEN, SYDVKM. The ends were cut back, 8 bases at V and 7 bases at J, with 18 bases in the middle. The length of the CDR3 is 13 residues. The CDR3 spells CASGASQTTEQYF. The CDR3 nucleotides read TGTGCCAGCGGAGCTAGCCAGACGACTGAGCAGTACTTC.

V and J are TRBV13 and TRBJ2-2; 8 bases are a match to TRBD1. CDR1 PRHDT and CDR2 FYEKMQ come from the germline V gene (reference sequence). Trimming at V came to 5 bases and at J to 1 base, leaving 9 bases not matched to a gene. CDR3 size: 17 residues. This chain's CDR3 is CASSPPSGTGNTGELFF. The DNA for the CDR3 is TGTGCCAGCAGCCCCCCCTCCGGGACAGGGAACACCGGGGAGCTGTTTTTT.

This CDR3 is CASSSSGRSGYTF. The CDR3 DNA follows: TGTGCCAGCAGTTCGTCGGGGCGTTCTGGCTACACCTTC. This chain connects TRBV14 to TRBJ1-2, with TRBD1 as a possible D gene (5 bases). This CDR3 spans 13 amino acids. Germline V gives CDR1 SGHDN, CDR2 FVKESK. V lost 6 bases and J lost 7, with 15 bases in between.

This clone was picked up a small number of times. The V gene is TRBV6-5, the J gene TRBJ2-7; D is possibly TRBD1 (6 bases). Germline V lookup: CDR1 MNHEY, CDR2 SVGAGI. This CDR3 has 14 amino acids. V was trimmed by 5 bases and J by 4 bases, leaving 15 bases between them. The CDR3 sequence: CASSGSRGWYEQYF. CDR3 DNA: TGTGCCAGCAGTGGTAGCAGGGGTTGGTACGAGCAGTACTTC.

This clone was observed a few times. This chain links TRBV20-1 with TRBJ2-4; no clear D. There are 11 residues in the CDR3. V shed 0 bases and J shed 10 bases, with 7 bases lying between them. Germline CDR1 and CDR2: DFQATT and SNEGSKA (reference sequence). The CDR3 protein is CSARDREIQYF. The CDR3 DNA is TGCAGTGCTAGAGATCGCGAGATTCAGTACTTC.

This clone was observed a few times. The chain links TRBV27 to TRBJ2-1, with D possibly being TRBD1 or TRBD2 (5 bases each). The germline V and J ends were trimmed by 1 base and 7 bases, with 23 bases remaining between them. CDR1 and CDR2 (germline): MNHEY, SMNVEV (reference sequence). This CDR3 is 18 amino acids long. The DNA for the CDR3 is TGTGCCAGCAGTTTATATCGGCAGGGCTTCGTCCCGGGGAATGAGCAGTTCTTC. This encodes CASSLYRQGFVPGNEQFF.

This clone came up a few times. The CDR3 sequence is CASSLARANVLTF. DNA for the CDR3: TGCGCCAGCAGCTTGGCCAGGGCCAACGTCCTGACTTTC. The chain is built from TRBV5-1 and TRBJ2-6; D not certain. The CDR3 spans 13 residues. V gave up 0 bases and J gave up 5 bases, with 3 bases separating them. In germline, CDR1 is SGHRS, CDR2 YFSETQ.

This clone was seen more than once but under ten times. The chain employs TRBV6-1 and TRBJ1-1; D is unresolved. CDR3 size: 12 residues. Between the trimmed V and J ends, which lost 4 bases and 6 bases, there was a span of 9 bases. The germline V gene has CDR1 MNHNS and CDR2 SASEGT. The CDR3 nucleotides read TGTGCCAGCAGTGGCGGCCTAGCTGAAGCTTTCTTT. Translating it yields CASSGGLAEAFF.

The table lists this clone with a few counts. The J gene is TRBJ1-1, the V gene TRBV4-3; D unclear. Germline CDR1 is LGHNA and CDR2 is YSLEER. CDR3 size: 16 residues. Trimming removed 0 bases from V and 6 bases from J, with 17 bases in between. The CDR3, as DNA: TGCGCCAGCAGCCAAGAAAGCTGGGGTTGGGCGGCTGAAGCTTTCTTT. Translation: CASSQESWGWAAEAFF.

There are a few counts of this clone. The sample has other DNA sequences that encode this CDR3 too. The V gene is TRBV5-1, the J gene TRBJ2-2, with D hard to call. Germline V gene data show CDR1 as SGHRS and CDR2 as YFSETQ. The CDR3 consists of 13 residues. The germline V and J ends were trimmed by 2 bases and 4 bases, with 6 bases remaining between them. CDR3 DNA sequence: TGCGCCAGCAGCTTAGTCCCCACCGGGGAGCTGTTTTTT. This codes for CASSLVPTGELFF.

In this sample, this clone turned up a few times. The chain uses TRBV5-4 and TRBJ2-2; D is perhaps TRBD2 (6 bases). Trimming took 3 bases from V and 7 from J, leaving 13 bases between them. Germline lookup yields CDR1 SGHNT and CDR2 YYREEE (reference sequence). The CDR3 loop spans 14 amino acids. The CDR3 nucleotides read TGTGCCAGCAGCTGGAGGGGAAATGGCGGGGAGCTGTTTTTT. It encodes CASSWRGNGGELFF.